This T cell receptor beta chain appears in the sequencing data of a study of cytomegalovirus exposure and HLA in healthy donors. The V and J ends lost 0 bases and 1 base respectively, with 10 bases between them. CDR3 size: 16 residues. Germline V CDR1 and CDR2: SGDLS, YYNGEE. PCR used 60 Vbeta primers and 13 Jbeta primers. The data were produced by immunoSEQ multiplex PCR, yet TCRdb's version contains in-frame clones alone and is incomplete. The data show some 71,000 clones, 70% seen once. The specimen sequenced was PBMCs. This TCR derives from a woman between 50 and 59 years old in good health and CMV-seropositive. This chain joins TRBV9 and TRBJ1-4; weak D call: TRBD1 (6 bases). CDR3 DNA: TGTGCCAGCAGCGTAGCCGCGGACAGAACTAATGAAAAACTGTTTTTT. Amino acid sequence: CASSVAADRTNEKLFF.